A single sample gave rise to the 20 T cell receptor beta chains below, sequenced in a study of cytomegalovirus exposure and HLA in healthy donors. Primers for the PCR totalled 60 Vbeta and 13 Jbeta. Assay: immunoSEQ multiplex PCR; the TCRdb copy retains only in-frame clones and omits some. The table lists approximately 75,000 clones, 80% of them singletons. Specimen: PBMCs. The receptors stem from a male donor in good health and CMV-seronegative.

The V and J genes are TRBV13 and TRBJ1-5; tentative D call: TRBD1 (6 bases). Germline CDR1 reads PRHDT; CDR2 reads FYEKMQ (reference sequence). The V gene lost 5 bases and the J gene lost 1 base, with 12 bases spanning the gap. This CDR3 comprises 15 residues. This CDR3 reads CASSRGRGSNQPQHF. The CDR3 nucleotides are TGTGCCAGCAGCCGCGGCAGGGGAAGCAATCAGCCCCAGCATTTT.

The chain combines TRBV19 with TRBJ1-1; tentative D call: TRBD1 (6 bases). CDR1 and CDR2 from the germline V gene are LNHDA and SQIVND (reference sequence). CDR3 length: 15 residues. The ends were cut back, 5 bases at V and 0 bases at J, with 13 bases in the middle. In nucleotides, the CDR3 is TGTGCCAGTAGTTCTTACAGGGCCATGAACACTGAAGCTTTCTTT. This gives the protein CASSSYRAMNTEAFF.

The CDR3 loop is CAWDRAYEQYF. The CDR3 nucleotides are TGTGCCTGGGACAGGGCCTACGAGCAGTACTTC. This chain links TRBV30 with TRBJ2-7; 7 bases align to TRBD1. V was clipped by 5 bases and J by 2 bases; unmatched bases: 0. The CDR3 is made up of 11 amino acids. Per the germline V gene, CDR1 is GTSNPN and CDR2 is SVGIG (reference sequence).

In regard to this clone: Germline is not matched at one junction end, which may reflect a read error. The CDR3 sequence: CASRFRRGLATGELFF. DNA of the CDR3: TGTGCCAGCCGTTTTAGGCGGGGACTGGCCACCGGGGAGCTGTTTTTT. This chain uses TRBV28 with TRBJ2-2, with D possibly being TRBD2 (6 bases). This CDR3 is built from 16 residues. The germline CDR1 and CDR2 sequences are MDHEN and SYDVKM.

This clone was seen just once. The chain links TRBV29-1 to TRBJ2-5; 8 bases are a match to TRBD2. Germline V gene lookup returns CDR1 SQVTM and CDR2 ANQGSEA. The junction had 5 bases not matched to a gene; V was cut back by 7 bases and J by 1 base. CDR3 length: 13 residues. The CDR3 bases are TGCAGCGCAGGTAGCGGGGCCCAAGAGACCCAGTACTTC. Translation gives CSAGSGAQETQYF.

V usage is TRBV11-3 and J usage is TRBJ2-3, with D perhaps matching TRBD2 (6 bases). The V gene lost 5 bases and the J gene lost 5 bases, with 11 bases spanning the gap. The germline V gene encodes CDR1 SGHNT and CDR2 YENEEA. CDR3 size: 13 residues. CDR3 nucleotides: TGTGCCAGCAGCCAGACTAGTTTAGATACGCAGTATTTT. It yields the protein CASSQTSLDTQYF.

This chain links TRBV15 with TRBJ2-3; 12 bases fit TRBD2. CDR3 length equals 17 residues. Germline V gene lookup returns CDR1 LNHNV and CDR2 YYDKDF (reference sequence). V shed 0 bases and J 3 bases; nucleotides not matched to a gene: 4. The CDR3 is CATSRERLAGVTDTQYF. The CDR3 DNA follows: TGTGCCACCAGCAGAGAAAGACTAGCGGGAGTTACAGATACGCAGTATTTT.

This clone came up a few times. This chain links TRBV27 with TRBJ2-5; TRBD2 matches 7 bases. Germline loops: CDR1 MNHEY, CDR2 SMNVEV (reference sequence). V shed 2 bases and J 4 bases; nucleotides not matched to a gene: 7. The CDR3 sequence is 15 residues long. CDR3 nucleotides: TGTGCCAGCAGTTTAGGGGCTAGCGGAAGAGAGACCCAGTACTTC. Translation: CASSLGASGRETQYF.

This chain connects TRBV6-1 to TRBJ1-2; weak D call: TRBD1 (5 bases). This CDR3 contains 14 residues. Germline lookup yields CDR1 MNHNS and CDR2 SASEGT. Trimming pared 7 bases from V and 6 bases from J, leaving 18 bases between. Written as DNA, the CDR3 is TGTGCCAGCACCACCGGGGGAAACCTGAATGGCTACACCTTC. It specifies CASTTGGNLNGYTF.

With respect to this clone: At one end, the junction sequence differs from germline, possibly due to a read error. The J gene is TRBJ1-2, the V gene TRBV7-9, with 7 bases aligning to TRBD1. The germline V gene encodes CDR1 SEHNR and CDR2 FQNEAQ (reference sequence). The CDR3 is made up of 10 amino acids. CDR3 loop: CSSSRDREYF. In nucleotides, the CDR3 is TGTTCCAGCAGCCGTGACAGGGAGTACTTC.

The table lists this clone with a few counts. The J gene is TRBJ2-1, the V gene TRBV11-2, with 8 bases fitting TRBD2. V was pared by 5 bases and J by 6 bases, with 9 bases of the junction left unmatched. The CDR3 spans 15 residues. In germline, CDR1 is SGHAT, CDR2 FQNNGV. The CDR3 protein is CASSTGGSGVNEQFF. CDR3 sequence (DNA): TGTGCCAGCAGCACCGGGGGTAGCGGGGTCAATGAGCAGTTCTTC.

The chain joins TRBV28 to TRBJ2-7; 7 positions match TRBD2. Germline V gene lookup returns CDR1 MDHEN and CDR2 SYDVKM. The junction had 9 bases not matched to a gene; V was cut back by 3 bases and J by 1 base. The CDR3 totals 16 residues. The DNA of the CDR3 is TGTGCCAGCAGTTTCGTCGGCGGGAGAGGGTCCTACGAGCAGTACTTC. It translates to CASSFVGGRGSYEQYF.

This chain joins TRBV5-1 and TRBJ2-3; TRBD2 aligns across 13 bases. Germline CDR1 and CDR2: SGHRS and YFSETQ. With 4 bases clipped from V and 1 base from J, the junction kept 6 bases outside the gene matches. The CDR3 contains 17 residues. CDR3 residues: CASSLGLAGLGTDTQYF. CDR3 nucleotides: TGCGCCAGCAGCCTGGGACTAGCGGGATTGGGCACAGATACGCAGTATTTT. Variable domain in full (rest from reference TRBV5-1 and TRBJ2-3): KAGVTQTPRYLIKTRGQQVTLSCSPISGHRSVSWYQQTPGQGLQFLFEYFSETQRNKGNFPGRFSGRQFSNSRSEMNVSTLELGDSALYLCASSLGLAGLGTDTQYFGPGTRLTVL.

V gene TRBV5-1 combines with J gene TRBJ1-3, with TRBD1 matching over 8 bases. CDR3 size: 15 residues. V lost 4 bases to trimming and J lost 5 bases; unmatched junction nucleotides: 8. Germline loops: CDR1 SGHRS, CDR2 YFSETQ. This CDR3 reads CASSAGTGARNTIYF. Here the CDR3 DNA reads TGCGCCAGCAGCGCAGGGACAGGCGCCCGAAACACCATATATTTT.

The CDR3 region is CASSASQGVVYGYTF. CDR3 coding DNA: TGTGCCAGCAGCGCCAGTCAGGGTGTTGTCTATGGCTACACCTTC. The chain links TRBV9 to TRBJ1-2; possibly TRBD1 for D (5 bases). With 3 bases removed from V and 4 bases from J, the gap between germline ends came to 16 bases. The germline gives CDR1 SGDLS, CDR2 YYNGEE. This CDR3 spans 15 amino acids.

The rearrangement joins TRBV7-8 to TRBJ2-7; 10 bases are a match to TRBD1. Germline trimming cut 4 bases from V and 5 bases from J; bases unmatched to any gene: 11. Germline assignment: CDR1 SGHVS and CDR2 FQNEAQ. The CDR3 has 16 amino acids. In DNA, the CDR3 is TGTGCCAGCAGCTCCGAGCGGGACAGGGGCAACCACGAGCAGTACTTC. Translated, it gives CASSSERDRGNHEQYF.

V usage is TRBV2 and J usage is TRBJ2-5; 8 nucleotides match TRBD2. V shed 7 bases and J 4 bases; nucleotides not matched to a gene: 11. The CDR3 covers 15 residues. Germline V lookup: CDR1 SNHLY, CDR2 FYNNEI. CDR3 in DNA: TGTGCCAGCAACCCGAGATTAGCGGGACTAGAGACCCAGTACTTC. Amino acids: CASNPRLAGLETQYF.

The DNA of the CDR3 is TGTGCCAGCAGCCAAGTTTTATCCTCGGACAGGGTCCTCGGTACTGAAGCTTTCTTT. It is translated as CASSQVLSSDRVLGTEAFF. The gene calls are TRBV14 and TRBJ1-1, with 8 bases matching TRBD1. The CDR3 totals 19 residues. Per the germline V gene, CDR1 is SGHDN and CDR2 is FVKESK. J lost 5 bases, V lost 1 base, and 18 bases had no gene match.

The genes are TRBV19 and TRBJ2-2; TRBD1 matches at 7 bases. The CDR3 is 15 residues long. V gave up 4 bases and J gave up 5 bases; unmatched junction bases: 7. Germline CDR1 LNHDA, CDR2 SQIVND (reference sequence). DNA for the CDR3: TGTGCCAGTAGTACGCAGACAGGGTCTACCGGGGAGCTGTTTTTT. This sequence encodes CASSTQTGSTGELFF.

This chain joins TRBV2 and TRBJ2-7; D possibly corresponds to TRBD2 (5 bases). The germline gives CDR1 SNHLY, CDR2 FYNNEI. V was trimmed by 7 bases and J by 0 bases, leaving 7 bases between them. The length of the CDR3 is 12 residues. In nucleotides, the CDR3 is TGTGCCAGCAATCGGGGCTCCTACGAGCAGTACTTC. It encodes CASNRGSYEQYF.